The 11 T cell receptor beta chains reported below all come from one sample, sequenced in a study of T cells after yellow fever vaccination. TCRdb passed the 5' RACE reads through MiXCR, listing each CDR3 protein once. The sample carries approximately 130,000 distinct CDR3 sequences, 12% to 15% recorded once. Material: CD8+ T cells sorted from PBMCs, obtained 5 days after the yellow fever booster vaccination. Receptors were obtained from a man younger than 35 who received the YFV17D yellow fever vaccine.

This clonotype was found a few times. The gene calls are TRBV5-1 and TRBJ2-1; a weak D match, TRBD2 (7 bases). The germline CDR1 and CDR2 sequences are SGHRS and YFSETQ. V lost 8 bases to trimming and J lost 9 bases, with 24 bases between them. The CDR3 covers 15 residues. The CDR3 DNA reads as TGCGCCAGTTCTGACCCGGGGGGCCGGGGAGGTGAGCAGTTCTTC. It translates to CASSDPGGRGGEQFF.

This chain joins TRBV27 and TRBJ2-5; unclear D gene. CDR3 length: 14 residues. CDR1 and CDR2 from the germline V gene are MNHEY and SMNVEV (reference sequence). V lost 8 bases, J lost 0 bases, and 13 bases lay in between. CDR3 sequence (DNA): TGTGCCAGCGGTCCCAACTCGTACCAAGAGACCCAGTACTTC. Amino acids: CASGPNSYQETQYF.

This clonotype was recorded a few times. The V gene is TRBV10-3, the J gene TRBJ1-6, with 7 bases that match TRBD1. J gave up 9 bases and V 7 bases, and 6 bases lay outside the gene matches. This CDR3 region has 13 residues. In germline, CDR1 is ENHRY, CDR2 SYGVKD. The DNA for the CDR3 is TGTGCCATCACCTCGACAGGGCTTTCACCCCTCCACTTT. Protein product: CAITSTGLSPLHF.

The chain links TRBV11-2 to TRBJ2-2; D is undetermined. The germline V and J ends were trimmed by 3 bases and 0 bases, with 8 bases remaining between them. This CDR3 has 15 amino acids. Germline V gene lookup returns CDR1 SGHAT and CDR2 FQNNGV. Here the CDR3 reads CASSFSGSNTGELFF. For the CDR3, the DNA is TGTGCCAGCAGCTTCTCCGGATCGAACACCGGGGAGCTGTTTTTT.

The chain uses TRBV4-1 and TRBJ2-3; 9 bases match TRBD2. Germline-derived CDR1 and CDR2 are MGHRA and YSYEKL. The CDR3 is 16 amino acids. V was clipped by 3 bases and J by 3 bases; unmatched bases: 7. CDR3 sequence reads: CASSQPPAGGTDTQYF. In DNA, the CDR3 is TGCGCCAGCAGCCAGCCCCCAGCGGGGGGAACAGATACGCAGTATTTT.

The chain is built from TRBV6-2 or TRBV6-3 and TRBJ2-1; 9 positions agree with TRBD1. With V trimmed by 9 bases and J by 8 bases, 14 bases remained unmatched. The CDR3 loop spans 15 amino acids. The V gene's germline CDR1 is MNHEY and CDR2 SVGEGT. CDR3 sequence reads: CASTYRGRLTHEQFF. CDR3 DNA sequence: TGTGCCAGTACGTACAGGGGGCGGTTAACTCATGAGCAGTTCTTC.

This clonotype was recorded a few times. The chain combines TRBV6-6 with TRBJ1-5; D ambiguous. CDR3 length: 14 residues. Trimming took off 7 bases at V and 4 bases at J, with 14 bases between the two ends. CDR1 and CDR2 from the germline V gene are MNHNY and SVGAGI (reference sequence). Here the CDR3 DNA reads TGTGCCAGCAATGGACTGTGGGCAAATCAGCCCCAGCATTTT. This encodes CASNGLWANQPQHF.

This clonotype was found a few times. The chain recombines TRBV9 with TRBJ1-3; a weak D match, TRBD1 (5 bases). This CDR3 region has 19 residues. Trimming shortened V by 0 bases and J by 0 bases, and 19 bases separated the two germline ends. The germline CDR1 and CDR2 sequences are SGDLS and YYNGEE. CDR3 region: CASSVAGGRGPSSGNTIYF. As DNA, the CDR3 is TGTGCCAGCAGCGTAGCTGGAGGGAGGGGACCCAGCTCTGGAAACACCATATATTTT.

The chain links TRBV27 to TRBJ2-1; D is possibly TRBD2 (5 bases). The CDR3 extends over 16 amino acids. Germline CDR1 and CDR2: MNHEY and SMNVEV (reference sequence). V lost 3 bases, J lost 2 bases, and 14 bases lay in between. CDR3 region: CASSFMVTKAYNEQFF. CDR3 nucleotide sequence: TGTGCCAGCAGTTTTATGGTGACTAAAGCCTACAATGAGCAGTTCTTC.

In its sample, this clonotype was seen many times. The rearrangement joins TRBV4-1 to TRBJ1-2; D remains unclear. Trimming took 1 base from V and 2 from J, leaving 8 bases between them. This CDR3 spans 14 amino acids. Germline V lookup: CDR1 MGHRA, CDR2 YSYEKL. The CDR3 DNA reads TGCGCCAGCAGCCAAGTCGGGAGAAACTATGGCTACACCTTC. It encodes CASSQVGRNYGYTF.

The table lists this clonotype with a few counts. The chain recombines TRBV4-1 with TRBJ2-3; D is perhaps TRBD2 (6 bases). CDR3 length equals 16 residues. Looked up from germline, CDR1 is MGHRA and CDR2 is YSYEKL. Trimming removed 4 bases from V and 4 bases from J, with 18 bases in between. DNA for the CDR3: TGCGCCAGCAGCCTGTTTCCAGGACTATCTTCAGATACGCAGTATTTT. The encoded protein is CASSLFPGLSSDTQYF.